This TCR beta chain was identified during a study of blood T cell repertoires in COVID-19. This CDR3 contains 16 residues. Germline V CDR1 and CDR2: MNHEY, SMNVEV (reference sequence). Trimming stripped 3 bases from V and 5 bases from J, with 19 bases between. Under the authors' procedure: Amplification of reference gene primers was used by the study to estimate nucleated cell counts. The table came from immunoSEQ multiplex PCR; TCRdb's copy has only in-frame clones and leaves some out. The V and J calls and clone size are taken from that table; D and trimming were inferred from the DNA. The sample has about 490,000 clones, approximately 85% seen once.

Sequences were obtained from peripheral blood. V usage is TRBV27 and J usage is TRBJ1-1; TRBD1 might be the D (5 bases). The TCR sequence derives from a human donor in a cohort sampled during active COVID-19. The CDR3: CASSLIPGPTATEAFF. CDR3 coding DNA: TGTGCCAGCAGTTTGATCCCAGGGCCGACCGCAACTGAAGCTTTCTTT.